The entry below describes one T cell receptor beta chain. Its antigen is not known. Trimming took 5 bases from V and 1 from J, leaving 11 bases between them. Looked up from germline, CDR1 is SGHTA and CDR2 is FQGNSA. The CDR3 spans 14 residues. The data are from a study of tumor-infiltrating lymphocytes in localized non-small cell lung cancer. On the study more broadly: The cohort mixed smokers and never-smokers, several histologies, and some post-neoadjuvant-chemotherapy samples.

TCRdb's copy holds only in-frame clones and misses some; the assay was immunoSEQ multiplex PCR. Of tens of thousands of clones listed, 60% to 75% are singletons. Whole-study findings and limits: Higher tumor T cell infiltration than in uninvolved lung was supported by TCRbeta sequencing. Available tissue quantity limited TCR sequencing to a patient subset.

Sequenced input: lung tumor tissue. J is TRBJ1-1 and V is TRBV7-2, with D unclear. The TCR originated in a human donor with non-small cell lung cancer. The CDR3 region is CASSVRVWNTEAFF. As DNA, the CDR3 is TGTGCCAGCAGCGTACGGGTATGGAACACTGAAGCTTTCTTT. The full variable domain, its missing parts supplied by reference TRBV7-2 and TRBJ1-1, is GAGVSQSPSNKVTEKGKDVELRCDPISGHTALYWYRQSLGQGLEFLIYFQGNSAPDKSGLPSDRFSAERTGGSVSTLTIQRTQQEDSAVYLCASSVRVWNTEAFFGQGTRLTVV.